Reported below is one T cell receptor (beta chain). The protocol was immunoSEQ multiplex PCR, while the TCRdb copy is restricted to in-frame clones and leaves out a portion. The sample contains around 70,000 clones, approximately 82% of which appear only once. The sample originates from a study of OX40 agonist ivuxolimab in advanced cancers. Study-level background: Participants could have had prior anti-PD-1, anti-PD-L1 or anti-CTLA-4 therapy, and around 40% had some.

Drawing of blood for sampling happened at baseline, at cycle 4 day 1, and at cycle 7 day 1. Germline lookup yields CDR1 GTSNPN and CDR2 SVGIG (reference sequence). The CDR3 has 15 residues. The V gene end was trimmed by 0 bases and the J gene end by 4 bases; junction bases not matched to a gene: 7. This TCR was sampled from an adult with an advanced solid tumor such as melanoma, head and neck, liver or kidney cancer. V usage is TRBV30 and J usage is TRBJ2-5, with 8 bases lining up with TRBD2. Specimen: CD4+ or CD8+ T cells sorted from blood, collected in a trial of the OX40 agonist ivuxolimab. The CDR3 reads CAWSVWGAGGETQYF. In DNA form, the CDR3 reads TGTGCCTGGAGTGTATGGGGGGCGGGAGGAGAGACCCAGTACTTC. Using reference TRBV30 and TRBJ2-5 for the parts outside the CDR3, the full variable domain is SQTIHQWPATLVQPVGSPLSLECTVEGTSNPNLYWYRQAAGRGLQLLFYSVGIGQISSEVPQNLSASRPQDRQFILSSKKLLLSDSGFYLCAWSVWGAGGETQYFGPGTRLLVL.